The 26 T cell receptor beta chains listed next were all sequenced from one sample in a study of graft-versus-host responses after intestinal transplantation. Data came from immunoSEQ multiplex PCR; TCRdb stores just in-frame clones and leaves some out. The table shows under 45,000 clones, with 90% to 95% occurring only once. Sequenced material: PBMCs, taken 700 to 850 days after intestinal transplantation. These receptors were taken from a human patient who received an intestinal transplant, so some T cells may come from the graft donor.

The chain carries TRBV27 and TRBJ1-2, with D possibly being TRBD1 (5 bases). The V gene lost 6 bases and the J gene lost 1 base, with 12 bases spanning the gap. CDR1 is MNHEY and CDR2 is SMNVEV in the germline V gene (reference sequence). The CDR3 loop spans 14 amino acids. DNA of the CDR3: TGTGCCAGCAGGAGCACAGGAAATAACTATGGCTACACCTTC. Protein: CASRSTGNNYGYTF.

The chain has TRBV27 and TRBJ2-3; D remains ambiguous. V lost 0 bases and J 6 bases, leaving 10 bases between the germline ends. The germline CDR1 and CDR2 sequences are MNHEY and SMNVEV (reference sequence). The CDR3 extends over 14 amino acids. CDR3 amino acids: CASSLSGFPDTQYF. Here the CDR3 DNA reads TGTGCCAGCAGTTTATCGGGGTTCCCCGATACGCAGTATTTT.

The chain carries TRBV7-3 and TRBJ2-1; tentative D call: TRBD2 (6 bases). This CDR3 is built from 15 residues. V dropped 1 base and J dropped 5 bases, with 12 bases sitting between them. Germline lookup yields CDR1 SGHTA and CDR2 FQGTGA. The chain's CDR3 is CASSLNVGGNNEQFF. The CDR3 DNA is TGTGCCAGCAGCTTAAACGTTGGCGGGAACAATGAGCAGTTCTTC.

This rearrangement joins TRBV5-1 to TRBJ2-3; tentatively, D is TRBD1 or TRBD2 (5 bases each). This CDR3 is 14 amino acids long. Germline assignment: CDR1 SGHRS and CDR2 YFSETQ. V lost 0 bases, J lost 0 bases, and 5 bases lay in between. The CDR3 loop is CASSLGDSTDTQYF. CDR3 in DNA: TGCGCCAGCAGCTTGGGGGACAGCACAGATACGCAGTATTTT.

The chain couples TRBV5-4 to TRBJ2-4; the match to TRBD1 covers 7 bases. The CDR3 contains 14 residues. Trimming cost V 6 bases and J 5 bases; bases outside gene matches: 8. CDR1 and CDR2 (germline): SGHNT, YYREEE (reference sequence). Written as DNA, the CDR3 is TGTGCCAGCACACTAGGGACAGAAGAAAACATTCAGTACTTC. Translation: CASTLGTEENIQYF.

This chain connects TRBV13 to TRBJ2-1; D unresolved. The CDR3 is made up of 15 amino acids. Germline loops: CDR1 PRHDT, CDR2 FYEKMQ (reference sequence). Trimming took off 0 bases at V and 6 bases at J, with 12 bases between the two ends. This CDR3 is CASSLGLGPSNEQFF. The CDR3 nucleotides read TGTGCCAGCAGCTTAGGGCTAGGGCCCAGCAATGAGCAGTTCTTC.

The rearrangement uses TRBV9 and TRBJ2-5, with D tentatively TRBD2 (5 bases). The CDR3 spans 14 residues. In germline, CDR1 is SGDLS, CDR2 YYNGEE. The germline V and J ends were trimmed by 4 bases and 1 base, with 11 bases remaining between them. DNA for the CDR3: TGTGCCAGCAGCAAAAGCGGAGGCCAAGAGACCCAGTACTTC. It encodes CASSKSGGQETQYF.

The V and J genes are TRBV4-1 and TRBJ1-1, with 7 bases aligning to TRBD1. The CDR3 contains 15 residues. Trimming removed 3 bases from V and 8 bases from J; junction bases left unmatched: 12. Germline loops: CDR1 MGHRA, CDR2 YSYEKL. The CDR3 DNA follows: TGCGCCAGCAGCCACCTCTTGACAGGGAACCCCGAAGCTTTCTTT. It is translated as CASSHLLTGNPEAFF.

CDR3 amino acids: CASSVLGTGYTF. CDR3 in DNA: TGTGCCAGCAGCGTACTGGGGACCGGCTACACCTTC. The chain couples TRBV9 to TRBJ1-2, with a weak D call TRBD1 (5 bases). Germline-derived CDR1 and CDR2 are SGDLS and YYNGEE. This CDR3 has 12 amino acids. Trimming took off 1 base at V and 8 bases at J, with 9 bases between the two ends.

This chain connects TRBV4-1 to TRBJ2-2; D gene unclear. The V and J ends lost 4 bases and 4 bases respectively, with 10 bases between them. There are 14 residues in the CDR3. Germline V gene lookup returns CDR1 MGHRA and CDR2 YSYEKL. Written as DNA, the CDR3 is TGCGCCAGCAGCCCAGAGGATATCACCGGGGAGCTGTTTTTT. It translates to CASSPEDITGELFF.

The V and J genes are TRBV5-4 and TRBJ1-2; no firm D call. The germline gives CDR1 SGHNT, CDR2 YYREEE (reference sequence). This CDR3 has 16 amino acids. Trimming shortened V by 0 bases and J by 4 bases, and 16 bases separated the two germline ends. CDR3 protein: CASSLASVRRGYGYTF. In DNA form, the CDR3 reads TGTGCCAGCAGCTTGGCTTCCGTCCGGCGGGGCTATGGCTACACCTTC.

This chain uses TRBV5-1 with TRBJ2-7; no reliable D call. The germline gives CDR1 SGHRS, CDR2 YFSETQ. Trimming took off 0 bases at V and 3 bases at J, with 13 bases between the two ends. The CDR3 consists of 15 residues. The CDR3: CASSLVRVGSYEQYF. DNA for the CDR3: TGCGCCAGCAGCTTGGTAAGGGTGGGCAGCTACGAGCAGTACTTC.

This rearrangement joins TRBV5-1 to TRBJ1-1; no reliable D call. From germline, CDR1 is SGHRS and CDR2 YFSETQ. The CDR3 is 12 residues long. Trimming removed 0 bases at V and 8 bases at J, with 8 bases between. Here the CDR3 reads CASSLDSVEAFF. CDR3 sequence (DNA): TGCGCCAGCAGCTTGGACAGCGTAGAAGCTTTCTTT.

CDR3 nucleotide sequence: TGTGCCAGCAGCTTAGGGTTCTCCGGGCTTGATGGCTACACCTTC. Translation: CASSLGFSGLDGYTF. J is TRBJ1-2 and V is TRBV7-9; D remains ambiguous. CDR1 SEHNR and CDR2 FQNEAQ come from the germline V gene (reference sequence). The V gene lost 1 base and the J gene lost 6 bases, with 15 bases spanning the gap. This CDR3 has 15 residues.

The chain has TRBV27 and TRBJ2-3; possibly TRBD2 for D (6 bases). The CDR3 runs to 13 residues. Between the trimmed V and J ends, which lost 5 bases and 0 bases, there was a span of 6 bases. CDR1 is MNHEY and CDR2 is SMNVEV in the germline V gene (reference sequence). The CDR3: CASSSGSTDTQYF. The CDR3 DNA reads as TGTGCCAGCAGTAGCGGGAGCACAGATACGCAGTATTTT.

The count of this clone is one. At the DNA level, this CDR3 is encoded by other sequences in the same sample as well. The chain employs TRBV5-1 and TRBJ1-4, with TRBD1 matching over 8 bases. V gave up 0 bases and J gave up 5 bases; unmatched junction bases: 0. CDR3 length: 14 amino acids. CDR1 is SGHRS, CDR2 YFSETQ, per germline. This chain's CDR3 is CASSLAGGNEKLFF. The CDR3 DNA sequence: TGCGCCAGCAGCTTGGCAGGGGGCAATGAAAAACTGTTTTTT.

The J gene is TRBJ1-4, the V gene TRBV4-2, with 9 bases identical to TRBD1. V was clipped by 4 bases and J by 6 bases; unmatched bases: 6. The germline V gene encodes CDR1 LGHNA and CDR2 YNFKEQ. The CDR3 consists of 15 residues. The CDR3 reads CASSLHRGRDEKLFF. In DNA, the CDR3 is TGTGCCAGCAGCCTACACAGGGGGCGGGATGAAAAACTGTTTTTT.

This chain links TRBV6-5 with TRBJ1-1; D uncertain. Germline V CDR1 and CDR2: MNHEY, SVGAGI. V was trimmed by 1 base and J by 7 bases, leaving 7 bases between them. CDR3 length: 12 residues. The CDR3 loop is CASSYLGNEAFF. In nucleotides, the CDR3 is TGTGCCAGCAGTTACTTGGGCAATGAAGCTTTCTTT.

This clone has a handful of counts. Mismatch with germline at one junction end may stem from a read error. This chain connects TRBV29-1 to TRBJ2-7; TRBD2 matches 8 bases. The germline CDR1 and CDR2 sequences are SQVTM and ANQGSEA. The CDR3 is made up of 12 amino acids. The CDR3 sequence is CSVGDTGGPANF. Here the CDR3 DNA reads TGCAGCGTCGGAGATACGGGGGGGCCTGCGAACTTC.

The gene calls are TRBV5-5 and TRBJ1-4, with D unresolved. Trimming shortened V by 1 base and J by 1 base, and 14 bases separated the two germline ends. CDR1 is SGHKS and CDR2 is YYEKEE in the germline V gene (reference sequence). The CDR3 sequence is 17 residues long. CDR3: CASSLPLGRVTNEKLFF. Here the CDR3 DNA reads TGTGCCAGCAGCTTGCCCCTTGGTAGGGTAACTAATGAAAAACTGTTTTTT.

V usage is TRBV7-2 and J usage is TRBJ2-7; D is unresolved. Germline CDR1 and CDR2: SGHTA and FQGNSA. Trimming took off 5 bases at V and 0 bases at J, with 17 bases between the two ends. The CDR3 extends over 16 amino acids. CDR3 coding DNA: TGTGCCAGCAGCCCAAAAAGGGCGGAGAGCTCCTACGAGCAGTACTTC. Protein sequence: CASSPKRAESSYEQYF.

The chain uses TRBV7-6 and TRBJ2-7; the D gene is possibly TRBD1 (6 bases). CDR3 length: 15 amino acids. V lost 1 base to trimming and J lost 2 bases, with 12 bases between them. Per the germline V gene, CDR1 is SGHVS and CDR2 is FNYEAQ. The CDR3 here is CASSLGQGSTYEQYF. DNA of the CDR3: TGTGCCAGCAGCTTAGGGCAGGGGAGTACCTACGAGCAGTACTTC.

The chain links TRBV15 to TRBJ2-7; 9 nucleotides align to TRBD1. Germline assignment: CDR1 LNHNV and CDR2 YYDKDF (reference sequence). V lost 5 bases to trimming and J lost 3 bases; unmatched junction nucleotides: 11. The CDR3 covers 16 residues. In nucleotides, the CDR3 is TGTGCCACCAGCCCCGGCACCGGGACAGGGCGCTACGAGCAGTACTTC. Translated: CATSPGTGTGRYEQYF.

The V and J genes are TRBV5-6 and TRBJ2-3; 11 positions agree with TRBD2. Germline V gene data show CDR1 as SGHDT and CDR2 as YYEEEE. The V segment lost 1 base and the J segment 5 bases; nucleotides outside the gene matches: 9. This CDR3 region has 17 residues. The CDR3 loop is CASSLTSGGSAGDTQYF. Here the CDR3 DNA reads TGTGCCAGCAGCTTGACTAGCGGGGGCTCGGCGGGAGATACGCAGTATTTT.

J is TRBJ1-5 and V is TRBV15; a possible D gene is TRBD1 (5 bases). Looked up from germline, CDR1 is LNHNV and CDR2 is YYDKDF (reference sequence). Deletions cut 0 bases from V and 4 bases from J, with 10 bases between. The CDR3 loop spans 15 amino acids. CDR3 DNA sequence: TGTGCCACCAGCAGAGAATTGCAGGGTAATCAGCCCCAGCATTTT. Translated, it gives CATSRELQGNQPQHF.

V is TRBV10-2 and J is TRBJ2-7; D assignment may be TRBD1 or TRBD2 (5 bases each). There are 11 residues in the CDR3. The germline V gene has CDR1 WSHSY and CDR2 SAAADI. V was pared by 11 bases and J by 6 bases, with 14 bases between. In nucleotides, the CDR3 is TGCGCCTCAGCACATGGGGGCGAGCAGTACTTC. It is translated as CASAHGGEQYF.